The present T cell receptor beta chain was sequenced within a study of CD4 T cells in relation to SARS-CoV-2 and coronaviruses. Points on this clone: Its target is not known.

V lost 4 bases, J lost 3 bases, and 18 bases lay in between. The CDR3 consists of 16 residues. Germline V gene lookup returns CDR1 MGHRA and CDR2 YSYEKL. Repertoires were generated with immunoSEQ multiplex PCR, while TCRdb's copy carries only in-frame clones and drops some. The table lists about 31,000 clones, 72% of them singletons, with roughly an eighth in the top ten. CD4+ T cells from unexposed donors were obtained before the COVID-19 pandemic (2011-2018). The cells were cultured for 10 days before CD4+ T cells were isolated. J is TRBJ2-5 and V is TRBV4-1, with D possibly matching TRBD2 (6 bases). The sequenced sample consisted of CD4+ T cells from PBMCs, cultured in vitro. This TCR came from a human donor in good health. The CDR3 spells CASSPPGGRGKETQYF. The DNA of the CDR3 is TGCGCCAGCAGCCCGCCGGGTGGGCGGGGAAAAGAGACCCAGTACTTC.